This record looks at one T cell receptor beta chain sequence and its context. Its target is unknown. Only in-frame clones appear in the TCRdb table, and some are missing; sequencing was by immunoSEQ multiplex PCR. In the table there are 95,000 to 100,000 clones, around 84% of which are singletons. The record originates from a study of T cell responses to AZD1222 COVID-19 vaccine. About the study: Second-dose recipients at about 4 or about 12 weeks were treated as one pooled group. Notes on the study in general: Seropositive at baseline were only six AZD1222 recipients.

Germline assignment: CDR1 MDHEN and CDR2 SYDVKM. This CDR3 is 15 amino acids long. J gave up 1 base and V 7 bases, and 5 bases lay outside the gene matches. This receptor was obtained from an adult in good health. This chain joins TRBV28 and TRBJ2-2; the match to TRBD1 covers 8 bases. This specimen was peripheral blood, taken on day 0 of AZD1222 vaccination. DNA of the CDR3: TGTGCCAGCATCTTAGGGACAGGGAACACCGGGGAGCTGTTTTTT. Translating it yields CASILGTGNTGELFF.